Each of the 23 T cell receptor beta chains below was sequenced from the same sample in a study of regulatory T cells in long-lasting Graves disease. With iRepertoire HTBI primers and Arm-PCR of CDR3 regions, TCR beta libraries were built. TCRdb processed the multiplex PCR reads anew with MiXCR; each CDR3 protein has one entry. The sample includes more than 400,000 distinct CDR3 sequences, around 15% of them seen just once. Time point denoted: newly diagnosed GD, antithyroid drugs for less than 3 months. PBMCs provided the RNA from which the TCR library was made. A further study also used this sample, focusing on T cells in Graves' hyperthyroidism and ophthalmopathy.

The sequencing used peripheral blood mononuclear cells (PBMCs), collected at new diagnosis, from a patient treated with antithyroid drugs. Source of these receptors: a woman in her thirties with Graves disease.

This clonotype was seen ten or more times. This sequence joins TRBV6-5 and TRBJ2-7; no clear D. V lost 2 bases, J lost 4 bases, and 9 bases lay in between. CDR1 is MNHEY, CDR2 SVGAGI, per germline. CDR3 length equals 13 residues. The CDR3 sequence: CASSYHDGYEQYF. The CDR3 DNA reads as TGTGCCAGCAGTTACCACGATGGTTACGAGCAGTACTTC.

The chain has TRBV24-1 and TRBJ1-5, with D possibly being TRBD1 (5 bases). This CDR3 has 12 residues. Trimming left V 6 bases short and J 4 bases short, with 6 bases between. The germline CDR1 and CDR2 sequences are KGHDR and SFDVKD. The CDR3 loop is CATSSGNQPQHF. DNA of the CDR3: TGTGCCACCAGTTCAGGGAATCAGCCCCAGCATTTT.

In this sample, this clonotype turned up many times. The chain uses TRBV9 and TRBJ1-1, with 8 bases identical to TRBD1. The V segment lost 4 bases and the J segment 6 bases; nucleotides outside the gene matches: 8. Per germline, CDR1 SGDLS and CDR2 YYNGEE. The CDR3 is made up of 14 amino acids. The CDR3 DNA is TGTGCCAGCAGCCCGACAGGGGCGTCGGCTGAAGCTTTCTTT. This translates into CASSPTGASAEAFF.

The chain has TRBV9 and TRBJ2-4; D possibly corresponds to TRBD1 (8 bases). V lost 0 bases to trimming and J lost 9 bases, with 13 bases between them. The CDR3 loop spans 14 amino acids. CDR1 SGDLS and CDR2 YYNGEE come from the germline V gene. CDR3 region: CASSVGQGRVIQYF. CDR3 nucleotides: TGTGCCAGCAGCGTAGGACAGGGGAGGGTCATTCAGTACTTC.

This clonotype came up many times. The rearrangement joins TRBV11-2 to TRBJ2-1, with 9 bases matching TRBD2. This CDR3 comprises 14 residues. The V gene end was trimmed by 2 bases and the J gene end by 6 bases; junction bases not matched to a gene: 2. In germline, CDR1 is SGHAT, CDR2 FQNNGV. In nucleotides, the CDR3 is TGTGCCAGCAGCTTAAGGACTAGCGTCAATGAGCAGTTCTTC. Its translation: CASSLRTSVNEQFF.

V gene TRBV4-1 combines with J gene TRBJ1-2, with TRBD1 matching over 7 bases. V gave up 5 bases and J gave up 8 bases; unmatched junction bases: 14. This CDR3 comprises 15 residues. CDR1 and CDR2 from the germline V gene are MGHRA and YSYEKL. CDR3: CASSNPSTGLWGYTF. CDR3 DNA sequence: TGCGCCAGCAGCAACCCCTCGACAGGGCTTTGGGGCTACACCTTC.

This CDR3 is CASSSRGLRETQYF. The CDR3 bases are TGTGCCAGTAGCTCGAGGGGGTTGCGGGAGACCCAGTACTTC. J is TRBJ2-5 and V is TRBV19; D is perhaps TRBD1 (6 bases). V was cut by 6 bases and J by 5 bases, with 16 bases left in between. Looked up from germline, CDR1 is LNHDA and CDR2 is SQIVND (reference sequence). The CDR3 has 14 amino acids.

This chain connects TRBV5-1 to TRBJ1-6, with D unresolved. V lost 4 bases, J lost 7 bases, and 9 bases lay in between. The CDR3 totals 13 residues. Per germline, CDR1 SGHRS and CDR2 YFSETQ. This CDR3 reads CASSQSMNSPLHF. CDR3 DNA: TGCGCCAGCAGCCAAAGTATGAATTCACCCCTCCACTTT.

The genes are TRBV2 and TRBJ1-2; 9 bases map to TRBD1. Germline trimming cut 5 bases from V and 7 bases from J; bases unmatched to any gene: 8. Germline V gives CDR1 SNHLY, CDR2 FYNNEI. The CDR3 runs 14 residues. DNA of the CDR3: TGTGCCAGCAGTCCTACAGGGGGCGACGGTGGCTACACCTTC. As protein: CASSPTGGDGGYTF.

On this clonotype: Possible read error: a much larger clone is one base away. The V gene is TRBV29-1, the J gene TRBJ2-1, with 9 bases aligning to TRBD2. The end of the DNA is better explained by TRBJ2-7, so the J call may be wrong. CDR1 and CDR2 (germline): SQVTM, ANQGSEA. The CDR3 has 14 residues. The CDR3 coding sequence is TGCAGCGCGCCTAGCGGGAAATCCTACAATGAGCAGTACTTC. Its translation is CSAPSGKSYNEQYF.

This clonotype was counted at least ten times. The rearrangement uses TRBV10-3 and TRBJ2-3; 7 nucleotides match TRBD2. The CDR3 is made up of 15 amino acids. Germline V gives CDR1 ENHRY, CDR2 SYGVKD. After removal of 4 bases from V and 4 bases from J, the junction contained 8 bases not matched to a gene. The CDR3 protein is CAISGTSAVPDTQYF. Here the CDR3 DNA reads TGTGCCATCAGTGGAACTAGCGCAGTTCCAGATACGCAGTATTTT.

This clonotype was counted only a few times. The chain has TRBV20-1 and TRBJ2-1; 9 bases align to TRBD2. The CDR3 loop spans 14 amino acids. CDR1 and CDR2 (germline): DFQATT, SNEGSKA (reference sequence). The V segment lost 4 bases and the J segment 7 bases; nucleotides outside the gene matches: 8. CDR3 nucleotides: TGCAGTGCTAACGGCGGGAGGGCCTCAAATGAGCAGTTCTTC. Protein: CSANGGRASNEQFF.

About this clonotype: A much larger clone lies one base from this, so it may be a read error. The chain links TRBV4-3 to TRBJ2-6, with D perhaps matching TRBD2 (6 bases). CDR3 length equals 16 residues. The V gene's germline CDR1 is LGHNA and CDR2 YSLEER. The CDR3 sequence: CASSQLAISGANVQTF. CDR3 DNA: TGCGCCAGCAGCCAGCTAGCGATCTCTGGGGCCAACGTCCAGACTTTC.

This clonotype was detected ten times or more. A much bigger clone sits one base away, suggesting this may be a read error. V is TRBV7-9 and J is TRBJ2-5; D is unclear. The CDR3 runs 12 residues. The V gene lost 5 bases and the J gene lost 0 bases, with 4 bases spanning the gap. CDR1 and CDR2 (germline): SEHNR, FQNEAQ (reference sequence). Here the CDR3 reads CASSLYQETQYF. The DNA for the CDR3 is TGTGCCAGCAGCCTCTACCAAGAGACCCAGTACTTC.

The CDR3 spells CASSESGTSGTYEQYF. In DNA, the CDR3 is TGCGCCAGCAGTGAGTCCGGGACTAGTGGGACCTACGAGCAGTACTTC. V usage is TRBV10-2 and J usage is TRBJ2-7, with 8 bases fitting TRBD2. The CDR3 has 16 amino acids. J gave up 2 bases and V 0 bases, and 6 bases lay outside the gene matches. Germline V gene data show CDR1 as WSHSY and CDR2 as SAAADI.

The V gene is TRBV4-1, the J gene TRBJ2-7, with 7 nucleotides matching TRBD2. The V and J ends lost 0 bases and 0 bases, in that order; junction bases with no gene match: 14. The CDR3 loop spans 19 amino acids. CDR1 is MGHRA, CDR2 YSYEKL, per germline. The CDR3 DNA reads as TGCGCCAGCAGCCAAGATTTAGCCCGGGACTACCTACCCTCCTACGAGCAGTACTTC. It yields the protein CASSQDLARDYLPSYEQYF.

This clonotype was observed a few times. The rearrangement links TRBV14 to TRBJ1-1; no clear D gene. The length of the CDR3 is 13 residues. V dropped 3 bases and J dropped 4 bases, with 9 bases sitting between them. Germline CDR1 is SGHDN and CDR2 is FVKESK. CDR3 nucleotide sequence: TGTGCCAGCAGCCACGCACCGGCCACTGAAGCTTTCTTT. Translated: CASSHAPATEAFF.

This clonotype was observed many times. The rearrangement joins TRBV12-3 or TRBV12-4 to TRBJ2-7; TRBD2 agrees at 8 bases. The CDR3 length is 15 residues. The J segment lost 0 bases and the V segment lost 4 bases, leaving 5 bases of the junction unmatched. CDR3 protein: CASSSRGGVSYEQYF. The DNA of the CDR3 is TGTGCCAGCAGTTCACGGGGGGGAGTCTCCTACGAGCAGTACTTC.

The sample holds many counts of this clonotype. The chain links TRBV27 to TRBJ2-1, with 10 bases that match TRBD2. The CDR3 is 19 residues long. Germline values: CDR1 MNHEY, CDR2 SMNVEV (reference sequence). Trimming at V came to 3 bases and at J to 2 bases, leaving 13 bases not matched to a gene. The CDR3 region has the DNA TGTGCCAGCAGTTTTAAGCTGATCCTGGGGACTAGCGCCTACAATGAGCAGTTCTTC. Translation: CASSFKLILGTSAYNEQFF.

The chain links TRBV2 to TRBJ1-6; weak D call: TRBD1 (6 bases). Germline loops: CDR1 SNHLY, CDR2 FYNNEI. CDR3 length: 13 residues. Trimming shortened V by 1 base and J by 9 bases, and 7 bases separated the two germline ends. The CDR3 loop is CASSEEGGSPLHF. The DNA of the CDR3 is TGTGCCAGCAGTGAAGAGGGGGGTTCACCCCTCCACTTT. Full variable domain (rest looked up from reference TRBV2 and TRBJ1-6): EPEVTQTPSHQVTQMGQEVILRCVPISNHLYFYWYRQILGQKVEFLVSFYNNEISEKSEIFDDQFSVERPDGSNFTLKIRSTKLEDSAMYFCASSEEGGSPLHFGNGTRLTVT.

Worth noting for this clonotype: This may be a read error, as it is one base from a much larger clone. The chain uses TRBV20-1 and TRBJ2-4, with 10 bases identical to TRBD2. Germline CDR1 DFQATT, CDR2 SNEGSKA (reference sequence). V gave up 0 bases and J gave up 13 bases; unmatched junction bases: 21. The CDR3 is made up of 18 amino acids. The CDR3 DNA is TGCAGTGCTAGAGATTGGGGCCCTGCTAGCGGGAGTGTCTATGAGCAGTACTTC. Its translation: CSARDWGPASGSVYEQYF.

The CDR3: CASSVDASSGRSVETQYF. As DNA, the CDR3 is TGTGCCAGCAGCGTAGATGCGTCTAGCGGCCGCTCAGTGGAGACCCAGTACTTC. The rearrangement joins TRBV9 to TRBJ2-5; TRBD2 matches 7 bases. In germline, CDR1 is SGDLS, CDR2 YYNGEE. The CDR3 spans 18 residues. J lost 5 bases, V lost 0 bases, and 16 bases had no gene match.

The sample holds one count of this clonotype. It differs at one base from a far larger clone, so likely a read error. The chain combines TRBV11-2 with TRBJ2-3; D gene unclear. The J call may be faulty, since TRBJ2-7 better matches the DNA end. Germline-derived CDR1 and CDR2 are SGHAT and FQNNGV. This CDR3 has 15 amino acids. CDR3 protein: CTSSPAVGGSYEQYF. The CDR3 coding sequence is TGTACCAGCAGCCCTGCGGTCGGTGGATCCTACGAGCAGTACTTC.